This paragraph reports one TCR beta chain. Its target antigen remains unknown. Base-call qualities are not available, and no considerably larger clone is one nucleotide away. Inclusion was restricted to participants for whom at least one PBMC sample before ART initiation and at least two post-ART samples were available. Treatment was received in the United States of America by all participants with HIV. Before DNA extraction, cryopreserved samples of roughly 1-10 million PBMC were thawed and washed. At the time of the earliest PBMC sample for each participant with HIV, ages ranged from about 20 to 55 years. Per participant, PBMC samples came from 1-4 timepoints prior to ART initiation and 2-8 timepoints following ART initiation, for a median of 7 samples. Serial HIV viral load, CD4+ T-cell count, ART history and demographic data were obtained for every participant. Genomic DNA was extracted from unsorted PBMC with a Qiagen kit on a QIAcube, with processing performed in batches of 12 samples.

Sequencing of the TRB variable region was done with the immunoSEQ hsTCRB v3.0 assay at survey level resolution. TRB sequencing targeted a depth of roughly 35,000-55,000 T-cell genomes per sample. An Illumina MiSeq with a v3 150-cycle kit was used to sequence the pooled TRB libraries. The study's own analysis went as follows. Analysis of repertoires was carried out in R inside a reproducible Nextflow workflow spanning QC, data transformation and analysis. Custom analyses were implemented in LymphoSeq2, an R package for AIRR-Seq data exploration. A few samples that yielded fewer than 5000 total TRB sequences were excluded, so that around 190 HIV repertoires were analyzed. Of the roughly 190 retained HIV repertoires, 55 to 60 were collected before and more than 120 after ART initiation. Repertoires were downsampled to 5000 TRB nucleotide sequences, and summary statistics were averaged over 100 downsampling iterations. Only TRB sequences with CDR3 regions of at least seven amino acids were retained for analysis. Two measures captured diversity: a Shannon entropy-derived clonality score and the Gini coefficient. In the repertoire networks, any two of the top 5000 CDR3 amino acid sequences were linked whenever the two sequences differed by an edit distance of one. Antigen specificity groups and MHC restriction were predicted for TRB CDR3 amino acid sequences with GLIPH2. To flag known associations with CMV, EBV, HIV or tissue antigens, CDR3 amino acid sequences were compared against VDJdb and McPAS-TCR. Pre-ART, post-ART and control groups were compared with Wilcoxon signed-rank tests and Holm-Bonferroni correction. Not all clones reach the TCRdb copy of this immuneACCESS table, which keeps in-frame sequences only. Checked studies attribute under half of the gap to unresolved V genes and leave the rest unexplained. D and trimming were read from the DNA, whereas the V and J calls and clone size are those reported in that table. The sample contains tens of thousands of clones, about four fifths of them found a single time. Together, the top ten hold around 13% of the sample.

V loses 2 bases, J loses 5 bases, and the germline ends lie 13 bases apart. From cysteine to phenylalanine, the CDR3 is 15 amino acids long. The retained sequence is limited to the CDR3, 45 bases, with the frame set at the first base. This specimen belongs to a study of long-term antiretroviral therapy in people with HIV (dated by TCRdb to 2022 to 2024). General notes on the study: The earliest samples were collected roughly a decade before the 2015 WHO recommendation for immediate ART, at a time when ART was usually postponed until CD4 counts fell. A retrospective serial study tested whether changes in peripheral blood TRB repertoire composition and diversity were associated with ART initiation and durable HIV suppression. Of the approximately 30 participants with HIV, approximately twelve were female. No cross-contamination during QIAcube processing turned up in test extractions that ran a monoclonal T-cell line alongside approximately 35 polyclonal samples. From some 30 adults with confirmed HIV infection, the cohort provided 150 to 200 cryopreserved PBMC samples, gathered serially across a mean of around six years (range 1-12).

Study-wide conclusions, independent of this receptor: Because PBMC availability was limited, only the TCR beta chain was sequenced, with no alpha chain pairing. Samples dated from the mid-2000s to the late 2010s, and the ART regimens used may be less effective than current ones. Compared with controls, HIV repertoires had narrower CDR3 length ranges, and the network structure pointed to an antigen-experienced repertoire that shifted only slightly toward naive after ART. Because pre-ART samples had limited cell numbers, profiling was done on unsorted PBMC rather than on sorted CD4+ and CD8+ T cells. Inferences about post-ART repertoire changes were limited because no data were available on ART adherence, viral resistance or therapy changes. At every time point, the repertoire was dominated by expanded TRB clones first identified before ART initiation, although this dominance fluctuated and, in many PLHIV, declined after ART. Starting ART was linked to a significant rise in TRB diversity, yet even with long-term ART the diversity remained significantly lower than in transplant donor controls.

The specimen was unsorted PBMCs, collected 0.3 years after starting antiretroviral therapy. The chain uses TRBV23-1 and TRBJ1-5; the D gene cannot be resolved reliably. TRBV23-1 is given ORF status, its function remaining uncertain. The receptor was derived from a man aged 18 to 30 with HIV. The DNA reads TGCGCCAGCAGTCAACATCGGCGGCGGGATCAGCCCCAGCATTTT. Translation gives CASSQHRRRDQPQHF.